This T cell receptor (beta chain) was captured in a study of shared clonotypes between healthy human individuals. CDR1 SGHTA and CDR2 FQGNSA come from the germline V gene. The CDR3 length is 12 residues. V was trimmed by 4 bases and J by 5 bases, leaving 9 bases between them. Some clones are missing from TCRdb's copy, which holds only in-frame ones; the method was immunoSEQ multiplex PCR. The sample yields approximately 2,300,000 clones, roughly 92% seen once. Memory CD4+ cells were the fraction left after CD45RA+ naive selection. The chain employs TRBV7-2 and TRBJ2-7; D ambiguous. The material sequenced was naive CD4+ T cells from PBMCs. The sample's subset: CD45RA+ positively selected. This receptor was obtained from a man aged 18 to 30 in good health. Some clones in this sample may be carry-over from other donors' samples. The CDR3: CASSSAGNEQYF. In DNA, the CDR3 is TGTGCCAGCAGCTCCGCCGGAAACGAGCAGTACTTC.